This passage covers 30 T cell receptor beta chains from one sample sequenced in a study of cytomegalovirus exposure and HLA in healthy donors (dated by TCRdb to between 2016 and 2019). Library construction relied on the immunoSEQ multiplex PCR assay. TCRdb's version of the immuneACCESS table is confined to in-frame rearrangements and falls short of the full clone set. An unresolved V gene accounts for under half of the shortfall where checked; the remainder is of unknown origin. The sample contains tens of thousands of clones, roughly 90% of them found a single time. The top ten constitute around 1.7% of the sample. What was sequenced was PBMCs. All receptors come from a woman under 30 in good health and CMV-seronegative.

This chain connects TRBV11-3 to TRBJ2-2; TRBD1 might be the D (5 bases). Looked up from germline, CDR1 is SGHNT and CDR2 is YENEEA. This CDR3 spans 14 amino acids. Trimming shortened V by 5 bases and J by 5 bases, and 12 bases separated the two germline ends. This CDR3 reads CASSTGHPTGELFF. The CDR3, as DNA: TGTGCCAGCAGCACAGGACATCCAACCGGGGAGCTGTTTTTT.

The rearrangement joins TRBV9 to TRBJ1-1; possible D gene TRBD1, 5 bases. Trimming removed 0 bases from V and 9 bases from J, with 21 bases in between. Germline CDR1 reads SGDLS; CDR2 reads YYNGEE. This CDR3 comprises 16 residues. The CDR3 DNA is TGTGCCAGCAGCGTAGAGGGGCGAAAAGGGTTATCGAAAGCTTTCTTT. Protein product: CASSVEGRKGLSKAFF.

The chain carries TRBV27 and TRBJ2-1; the match to TRBD2 covers 9 bases. The CDR3 is made up of 15 amino acids. Trimming took 8 bases from V and 4 from J; bases not matched to a gene: 9. Germline CDR1 and CDR2: MNHEY and SMNVEV (reference sequence). The CDR3 loop reads CASLAGTSLYNEQFF. CDR3 nucleotide sequence: TGTGCCAGCCTGGCCGGGACTAGCTTATACAATGAGCAGTTCTTC.

This chain links TRBV15 with TRBJ2-3; 7 bases map to TRBD2. J lost 3 bases, V lost 2 bases, and 8 bases had no gene match. The V gene's germline CDR1 is LNHNV and CDR2 YYDKDF (reference sequence). The length of the CDR3 is 16 residues. CDR3 loop: CATSRSASGLTDTQYF. For the CDR3, the DNA is TGTGCCACCAGCAGATCAGCTAGCGGCTTAACAGATACGCAGTATTTT.

This chain links TRBV7-9 with TRBJ2-3; 11 bases agree with TRBD2. V lost 0 bases, J lost 6 bases, and 5 bases stayed unmatched. In germline, CDR1 is SEHNR, CDR2 FQNEAQ (reference sequence). The CDR3 totals 16 residues. This chain's CDR3 is CASSLAMASGRDTQYF. The CDR3 bases are TGTGCCAGCAGCTTAGCGATGGCTAGCGGGAGGGATACGCAGTATTTT.

This clone was observed once. This chain joins TRBV5-1 and TRBJ1-2, with D possibly TRBD1 on 6 matching bases. From germline, CDR1 is SGHRS and CDR2 YFSETQ. This CDR3 contains 14 residues. Deletions cut 1 base from V and 5 bases from J, with 12 bases between. CDR3 coding DNA: TGCGCCAGCAGCTTGCCCCGGCAGGGGTATGGCTACACCTTC. This translates into CASSLPRQGYGYTF.

CDR3 loop: CASSFSGGGGPQHF. The CDR3 DNA sequence: TGTGCCAGCAGTTTTTCCGGGGGAGGAGGGCCCCAGCATTTT. This chain joins TRBV27 and TRBJ1-5; possible D gene TRBD1, 5 bases. The germline gives CDR1 MNHEY, CDR2 SMNVEV (reference sequence). The CDR3 contains 14 residues. Trimming left V 3 bases short and J 9 bases short, with 15 bases between.

This chain uses TRBV4-3 with TRBJ1-6, with 7 positions matching TRBD1. With 1 base clipped from V and 6 bases from J, the junction kept 9 bases outside the gene matches. This CDR3 is 17 amino acids long. CDR1 and CDR2 from the germline V gene are LGHNA and YSLEER. The CDR3 DNA sequence: TGCGCCAGCAGCCAAGGGGCAGGGGGATTCATTAATTCACCCCTCCACTTT. Protein: CASSQGAGGFINSPLHF.

The rearrangement joins TRBV4-3 to TRBJ2-7; TRBD2 might be the D (6 bases). Germline CDR1 and CDR2: LGHNA and YSLEER. The CDR3 spans 14 residues. Trimming took off 4 bases at V and 3 bases at J, with 13 bases between the two ends. The chain's CDR3 is CASSPGTAYYEQYF. CDR3 nucleotide sequence: TGCGCCAGCAGCCCTGGGACTGCATACTACGAGCAGTACTTC.

The rearrangement uses TRBV28 and TRBJ2-7; the D gene is possibly TRBD2 (7 bases). Trimming took off 7 bases at V and 2 bases at J, with 18 bases between the two ends. Germline CDR1 is MDHEN and CDR2 is SYDVKM. This CDR3 is 15 amino acids long. The CDR3 DNA follows: TGTGCCAGCACCTTTGGGGGGGCGGGCCCCTACGAGCAGTACTTC. Its translation: CASTFGGAGPYEQYF.

The chain recombines TRBV11-2 with TRBJ1-1; D gene ambiguous. Trimming cost V 6 bases and J 11 bases, with 13 bases left between them. The V gene's germline CDR1 is SGHAT and CDR2 FQNNGV. There are 11 residues in the CDR3. Here the CDR3 reads CASRLDGRAFF. The CDR3 DNA sequence: TGTGCCAGCAGACTTGATGGGAGGGCTTTCTTT.

V gene TRBV2 combines with J gene TRBJ1-4; TRBD1 agrees at 8 bases. Germline assignment: CDR1 SNHLY and CDR2 FYNNEI. The junction had 9 bases not matched to a gene; V was cut back by 10 bases and J by 8 bases. The CDR3 is 13 amino acids. The CDR3 loop reads CATGQGGKEKLFF. In DNA form, the CDR3 reads TGTGCCACCGGACAGGGCGGGAAGGAAAAACTGTTTTTT.

The rearrangement joins TRBV2 to TRBJ2-1, with TRBD2 identical over 11 bases. The ends lost 3 bases at V and 1 base at J; junction bases unmatched: 2. Per germline, CDR1 SNHLY and CDR2 FYNNEI. The CDR3 consists of 16 residues. The CDR3 protein is CASSDASGGSYNEQFF. The CDR3 region has the DNA TGTGCCAGCAGTGATGCTAGCGGGGGGTCCTACAATGAGCAGTTCTTC.

The gene calls are TRBV30 and TRBJ1-3, with 7 bases that match TRBD1. Germline V CDR1 and CDR2: GTSNPN, SVGIG (reference sequence). V lost 0 bases to trimming and J lost 2 bases; unmatched junction nucleotides: 1. This CDR3 is built from 14 residues. As DNA, the CDR3 is TGTGCCTGGAGTGTACAGGGGCCTGGAAACACCATATATTTT. Protein product: CAWSVQGPGNTIYF. The variable domain in full, completed from reference TRBV30 and TRBJ1-3, reads SQTIHQWPATLVQPVGSPLSLECTVEGTSNPNLYWYRQAAGRGLQLLFYSVGIGQISSEVPQNLSASRPQDRQFILSSKKLLLSDSGFYLCAWSVQGPGNTIYFGEGSWLTVV.

The rearrangement uses TRBV2 and TRBJ2-5; weak D call: TRBD1 (6 bases). This CDR3 spans 12 amino acids. Per the germline V gene, CDR1 is SNHLY and CDR2 is FYNNEI. V lost 8 bases, J lost 0 bases, and 7 bases lay in between. The CDR3: CASQGYQETQYF. The DNA of the CDR3 is TGTGCCAGCCAGGGGTACCAAGAGACCCAGTACTTC.

The CDR3, as DNA: TGTGCCAGCAAAGGGCGCGGGGCTGCCTACAATGAGCAGTTCTTC. Protein product: CASKGRGAAYNEQFF. The chain combines TRBV13 with TRBJ2-1, with D possibly being TRBD2 (6 bases). Germline V lookup: CDR1 PRHDT, CDR2 FYEKMQ (reference sequence). V lost 7 bases and J 2 bases, leaving 15 bases between the germline ends. This CDR3 contains 15 residues.

The chain recombines TRBV28 with TRBJ2-4, with 10 bases that match TRBD2. The CDR3 covers 14 residues. CDR1 and CDR2 from the germline V gene are MDHEN and SYDVKM. V lost 6 bases to trimming and J lost 4 bases; unmatched junction nucleotides: 3. Here the CDR3 reads CASRIAGGKNIQYF. CDR3 DNA: TGTGCCAGCAGGATAGCGGGAGGTAAAAACATTCAGTACTTC.

This clone was observed a handful of times. This chain joins TRBV4-2 and TRBJ2-5, with TRBD2 matching over 14 bases. V shed 4 bases, J shed 5 bases, and the junction held 6 bases outside the gene matches. Looked up from germline, CDR1 is LGHNA and CDR2 is YNFKEQ. The CDR3 length is 16 residues. This CDR3 reads CASSLGTSGGGETQYF. The CDR3 DNA reads as TGTGCCAGCAGCCTCGGGACTAGCGGGGGTGGGGAGACCCAGTACTTC.

The genes are TRBV28 and TRBJ2-7; the D is unclear. The CDR3 has 12 amino acids. V lost 2 bases to trimming and J lost 7 bases, with 9 bases between them. CDR1 and CDR2 (germline): MDHEN, SYDVKM. CDR3 nucleotide sequence: TGTGCCAGCAGTTTAATTGGCGGAGAGCAGTACTTC. It yields the protein CASSLIGGEQYF.

The chain combines TRBV7-9 with TRBJ2-7; 7 nucleotides line up with TRBD1. The CDR3 runs to 16 residues. Germline loops: CDR1 SEHNR, CDR2 FQNEAQ (reference sequence). Unmatched junction bases numbered 12, after V lost 6 bases and J lost 1 base. CDR3 bases: TGTGCCAGCAGGTCCAGTGGGACAGATAAATCCTACGAGCAGTACTTC. Residues: CASRSSGTDKSYEQYF.

This chain joins TRBV7-2 and TRBJ2-3; 9 nucleotides match TRBD2. CDR3 length: 16 residues. V was pared by 0 bases and J by 7 bases, with 8 bases of the junction left unmatched. Looked up from germline, CDR1 is SGHTA and CDR2 is FQGNSA. In nucleotides, the CDR3 is TGTGCCAGCAGCTTAGCCTTGCGGGGGGGTTTCCATACGCAGTATTTT. Translation: CASSLALRGGFHTQYF.

This chain uses TRBV2 with TRBJ1-6, with D tentatively TRBD1 (5 bases). CDR3 length: 14 amino acids. Germline assignment: CDR1 SNHLY and CDR2 FYNNEI. V lost 9 bases, J lost 8 bases, and 17 bases lay in between. The CDR3 region is CARSEQGSDSPLHF. DNA of the CDR3: TGTGCCAGATCTGAGCAGGGCTCGGATTCACCCCTCCACTTT.

This chain links TRBV7-9 with TRBJ2-3, with 12 bases identical to TRBD2. Germline CDR1 and CDR2: SEHNR and FQNEAQ (reference sequence). Losses at the gene ends were 1 base for V and 5 bases for J; bases not matched to a gene: 1. This CDR3 comprises 15 residues. In DNA, the CDR3 is TGTGCCAGCAGCTTAGGACTAGCGGGAGTAGATACGCAGTATTTT. Amino acid sequence: CASSLGLAGVDTQYF.

The chain couples TRBV7-3 to TRBJ2-1; TRBD2 matches 9 bases. V lost 2 bases and J lost 10; bases outside the gene matches: 6. The CDR3 is made up of 14 amino acids. The germline CDR1 and CDR2 sequences are SGHTA and FQGTGA. The DNA of the CDR3 is TGTGCCAGCAGCTTAGGCGGGGGGGCCGAGGAGCAGTTCTTC. This gives the protein CASSLGGGAEEQFF.

The rearrangement joins TRBV29-1 to TRBJ2-3; 9 nucleotides align to TRBD1. This CDR3 has 15 amino acids. The V segment lost 6 bases and the J segment 4 bases; nucleotides outside the gene matches: 11. Germline V gene sequence: CDR1 SQVTM, CDR2 ANQGSEA. CDR3 DNA: TGCAGCGTCGGAAACCCAACAGGGGGCTCAGATACGCAGTATTTT. Translating gives CSVGNPTGGSDTQYF.

V gene TRBV5-1 combines with J gene TRBJ1-3, with 8 bases fitting TRBD1. Germline V gene sequence: CDR1 SGHRS, CDR2 YFSETQ. The CDR3 covers 17 residues. V trimming: 4 bases; J trimming: 3 bases; junction bases outside the gene matches: 12. The DNA for the CDR3 is TGCGCCAGCAGCATAGACGGACAGGGATACGGTGGAAACACCATATATTTT. Amino acid sequence: CASSIDGQGYGGNTIYF. The variable domain in full, completed from reference TRBV5-1 and TRBJ1-3, reads KAGVTQTPRYLIKTRGQQVTLSCSPISGHRSVSWYQQTPGQGLQFLFEYFSETQRNKGNFPGRFSGRQFSNSRSEMNVSTLELGDSALYLCASSIDGQGYGGNTIYFGEGSWLTVV.

The V call is TRBV4-1, the J call TRBJ2-1; 15 nucleotides align to TRBD2. Per germline, CDR1 MGHRA and CDR2 YSYEKL. Trimming removed 1 base from V and 0 bases from J; junction bases left unmatched: 7. This CDR3 comprises 20 residues. The DNA of the CDR3 is TGCGCCAGCAGCCAAGTTCTCGGACTAGCGGGGGGGGGCTCCTACAATGAGCAGTTCTTC. Amino acids: CASSQVLGLAGGGSYNEQFF.

This chain links TRBV4-2 with TRBJ2-5, with TRBD1 identical over 9 bases. The ends lost 4 bases at V and 4 bases at J; junction bases unmatched: 7. Germline loops: CDR1 LGHNA, CDR2 YNFKEQ. The CDR3 sequence is 15 residues long. In nucleotides, the CDR3 is TGTGCCAGCAGCCGGCACAGGGGGCTGTCAGAGACCCAGTACTTC. It encodes CASSRHRGLSETQYF.

This rearrangement joins TRBV28 to TRBJ2-7, with a tentative D call TRBD2 (6 bases). The CDR3 runs to 14 residues. CDR1 and CDR2 (germline): MDHEN, SYDVKM. V gave up 8 bases and J gave up 7 bases, with 21 bases separating them. The CDR3 DNA reads as TGTGCCAGCTTAGCGGCTCCCCCTAAGGAGGAGCAGTACTTC. Amino acids: CASLAAPPKEEQYF. The entire variable domain, with the rest obtained from reference TRBV28 and TRBJ2-7, is as follows: DVKVTQSSRYLVKRTGEKVFLECVQDMDHENMFWYRQDPGLGLRLIYFSYDVKMKEKGDIPEGYSVSREKKERFSLILESASTNQTSMYLCASLAAPPKEEQYFGPGTRLTVT.

In its sample, this clone was seen once. The chain links TRBV5-4 to TRBJ2-3, with 7 bases aligning to TRBD2. The CDR3 contains 15 residues. J was trimmed by 5 bases and V by 3 bases; bases with no gene match: 9. Germline V gene lookup returns CDR1 SGHNT and CDR2 YYREEE (reference sequence). CDR3 amino acids: CASSYPSGNRDTQYF. The CDR3 bases are TGTGCCAGCAGCTATCCCAGCGGGAATAGAGATACGCAGTATTTT. Supplemented by reference TRBV5-4 and TRBJ2-3, the full variable domain reads ETGVTQSPTHLIKTRGQQVTLRCSSQSGHNTVSWYQQALGQGPQFIFQYYREEENGRGNFPPRFSGLQFPNYSSELNVNALELDDSALYLCASSYPSGNRDTQYFGPGTRLTVL.